This T cell receptor (beta chain) was captured in a study of Graves' ophthalmopathy and Graves' hyperthyroidism. This clonotype was observed at least ten times. The CDR3 is made up of 13 amino acids. Germline V CDR1 and CDR2: SGHTA, FQGNSA. The V end was cut by 1 base, the J end by 6 bases, with 9 bases between. Amplified material comprised TCR beta CDR3 regions derived from RNA transcripts. HTBI-primed RT-PCR formed the first round, and a multiplex PCR formed the second. TCRdb reprocessed the multiplex PCR reads via MiXCR and lists one record per CDR3 protein. The table has over 450,000 distinct CDR3 sequences, around an eighth seen once.

Sequencing was done on a sample of blood. This sequence originates from a woman aged 25 to 39 with Graves' ophthalmopathy. J is TRBJ1-1 and V is TRBV7-2; a weak D match, TRBD1 (5 bases). DNA for the CDR3: TGTGCCAGCAGCTTAGGAAGGGGTGCTGAAGCTTTCTTT. Translated: CASSLGRGAEAFF. Looking up the rest from reference TRBV7-2 and TRBJ1-1 gives the full variable domain: GAGVSQSPSNKVTEKGKDVELRCDPISGHTALYWYRQSLGQGLEFLIYFQGNSAPDKSGLPSDRFSAERTGGSVSTLTIQRTQQEDSAVYLCASSLGRGAEAFFGQGTRLTVV.